This T cell receptor (beta chain) was recorded in a study of T cells in Graves' hyperthyroidism and ophthalmopathy (dated by TCRdb to the late 2010s). Concerning the study at large: Peripheral blood was sampled at the time of initial diagnosis, prior to any treatment. The paper describes TCR Vbeta CDR3 sequencing of about 140 peripheral blood samples, made up of 43 ophthalmopathy patients, approximately 76 hyperthyroidism patients and 17 progressor patients. After sampling, hyperthyroidism patients received methimazole starting at 30 mg daily, and ophthalmopathy patients received high-dose intravenous methylprednisolone. The study also compared thyroid tissue and blood T-cell repertoires from a handful of Graves' hyperthyroidism patients. Prospective prediction of ophthalmopathy was tested in an independent validation cohort of some 19 hyperthyroidism patients and 17 patients who later progressed to ophthalmopathy. To identify TCR V-J signatures that set the groups apart, the researchers used a discovery cohort of about a hundred patients, made up of under 45 with Graves' ophthalmopathy and about 60 with stable Graves' hyperthyroidism. For training and testing, the 100 patients in the discovery cohort were randomly divided in a 7:3 ratio. Here is what the overall study found, with its caveats: Most expanded thyroid clonotypes (frequency above 0.001) were also detected in blood, a finding suggesting that blood repertoires may reflect thyroid immune responses. In validation, the model predicted progression to ophthalmopathy with over 60% sensitivity and less than 80% specificity, a median of around six months before onset. Sample size was not statistically predetermined, and blinding of investigators to group allocation was not performed. A model built on a 13 V-J signature distinguished ophthalmopathy from stable hyperthyroidism, reaching about 89% sensitivity and 81.08% specificity in cross-validation and 80%/75% in testing.

Graves' hyperthyroidism was defined as stable when no progression to ophthalmopathy occurred over 18 months of follow-up. Hyperthyroidism patients were newly diagnosed, with disease duration under 2 months, and aged 18 to 65 years. Any patient with an uncontrolled infection, another autoimmune disease, pregnancy or lactation was excluded. Diagnoses relied on clinical symptoms, serum thyroxine and TRAb, thyroid ultrasound and orbital computed tomography. PBMCs were isolated from roughly 10 ml of fresh peripheral blood by Ficoll-Paque density gradient centrifugation. Trizol reagent was used to extract total RNA, and RNA quality was then checked on an Agilent 2100 Bioanalyzer. This clonotype was picked up a small number of times. No cognate antigen has been identified for it. No much larger clone exists at a distance of one base, and base qualities are not known. The TCR beta CDR3 regions were amplified from RNA transcripts. A first-round RT-PCR of the TCR CDR3 used the HTBI primer set with the Qiagen OneStep RT-PCR kit. The libraries were constructed in a second round of multiplex PCR and then size-selected and purified. The libraries were sequenced on an Illumina HiSeq2000 using paired-end 100 bp reads. From the authors' description of their analysis: SOAPnuke was used to process the raw data, with reads discarded if the reads contained adapters or uncalled bases, had a mean Phred below 15, or lacked an exact constant-primer or identifier match. High-quality paired reads were merged with COPE v1.2.5, and unique nucleotide sequences were defined as clonotypes. MiTCR v1.1 was used to align the clonotypes against IMGT TRBV, TRBD and TRBJ reference segments. The analysis included only V-J combinations with a frequency above 0.0001, which together covered 99% to 99.2% of the repertoires. A TCS score was defined as the ratio between F50 (clonal expansion) and ExV (chaos), using BLOSUM62-based TCRdist between CDR3 peptides within each V-J. Welch's t-statistics and random forest reduced fewer than 550 V-J features to roughly 13, which were used in a naive Bayes classifier (R e1071). TCRdb trimmed public reads at Q25 via fastp, called clones via MiXCR and kept in-frame beta chains. CDR3 protein duplicates are merged, each entry listing the most common genes and DNA. The V and J calls, along with clone size, are taken from TCRdb and not from the paper's own processing. This sample lists a few hundred thousand distinct CDR3 sequences; 15% to 19% were detected once. Approximately 7.4% of the sample goes to the ten largest clones.

Ends trimmed: V by 2 bases, J by 6 bases; bases unmatched to a gene: 3. Measured from the cysteine to the phenylalanine, the CDR3 is 16 residues long. Just CDR3 DNA is preserved here, 48 bases in frame from base 1. The germline V gene encodes CDR1 LGHNA and CDR2 YSLEER. The chain employs TRBV4-3 and TRBJ1-6; 11 central nucleotides agree with TRBD1. The origin of this receptor is a woman aged 25 to 39 with Graves' hyperthyroidism. The sample taken for sequencing was blood. For the CDR3, the sequence is CASSQPGTGGNSPLHF. The base sequence is TGCGCCAGCAGCCAACCCGGGACAGGGGGTAATTCACCCCTCCACTTT.